This passage covers 27 T cell receptor beta chains from one sample sequenced in a study of cytomegalovirus exposure and HLA in healthy donors. 13 Jbeta primers and 60 Vbeta primers were used for the PCR. Generated by immunoSEQ multiplex PCR, the TCRdb table keeps only in-frame clones and is missing some. The data show about 65,000 clones, almost 80% seen once. The sample comprised PBMCs. The origin of the receptors is a girl aged 10 to 17 in good health and CMV-seropositive.

The chain carries TRBV27 and TRBJ1-2, with D possibly being TRBD1 (6 bases). Germline CDR1 is MNHEY and CDR2 is SMNVEV (reference sequence). Trimming took off 6 bases at V and 5 bases at J, with 10 bases between the two ends. This CDR3 is 12 amino acids long. The CDR3 is CASRGGAYGYTF. CDR3 DNA sequence: TGTGCCAGCAGGGGGGGGGCGTATGGCTACACCTTC.

This clone appeared once. V gene TRBV9 combines with J gene TRBJ2-1, with D perhaps matching TRBD2 (6 bases). The CDR3 is 15 amino acids. From germline, CDR1 is SGDLS and CDR2 YYNGEE. With 5 bases removed from V and 4 bases from J, the gap between germline ends came to 16 bases. The CDR3 nucleotides are TGTGCCAGCAGTGCCTCGGGGCGGGATTACAATGAGCAGTTCTTC. Its translation: CASSASGRDYNEQFF.

This clone was picked up one time. The chain employs TRBV7-8 and TRBJ1-4; maybe TRBD1 (6 bases). The CDR3 has 16 amino acids. The V and J ends lost 2 bases and 0 bases respectively, with 10 bases between them. Germline CDR1 is SGHVS and CDR2 is FQNEAQ. The CDR3 is CASSLNGGTTNEKLFF. In DNA, the CDR3 is TGTGCCAGCAGCTTAAATGGGGGCACAACTAATGAAAAACTGTTTTTT.

V gene TRBV4-1 combines with J gene TRBJ2-1, with D possibly matching TRBD2 (5 bases). CDR3 length: 15 residues. Germline CDR1 MGHRA, CDR2 YSYEKL. The V gene lost 1 base and the J gene lost 1 base, with 8 bases spanning the gap. The CDR3 nucleotides are TGCGCCAGCAGCCAAGCTGCGGGTTCCTACAATGAGCAGTTCTTC. It yields the protein CASSQAAGSYNEQFF.

The rearrangement uses TRBV28 and TRBJ2-1, with D unresolved. This CDR3 has 15 residues. CDR1 MDHEN and CDR2 SYDVKM come from the germline V gene. V gave up 6 bases and J gave up 0 bases, with 12 bases separating them. CDR3 sequence: CASSPPSISYNEQFF. In DNA form, the CDR3 reads TGTGCCAGCAGCCCCCCAAGCATCTCCTACAATGAGCAGTTCTTC.

This clone was seen only once. The chain employs TRBV7-6 and TRBJ2-7; no definite D call. This CDR3 is 13 amino acids long. Trimming stripped 0 bases from V and 3 bases from J, with 6 bases between. Per the germline V gene, CDR1 is SGHVS and CDR2 is FNYEAQ. For the CDR3, the DNA is TGTGCCAGCAGCTTAGCGCCAGTCTACGAGCAGTACTTC. Translation gives CASSLAPVYEQYF.

V gene TRBV5-1 combines with J gene TRBJ2-2; a possible D gene is TRBD2 (6 bases). The V gene lost 0 bases and the J gene lost 7 bases, with 7 bases spanning the gap. CDR3 size: 13 residues. The germline V gene encodes CDR1 SGHRS and CDR2 YFSETQ. This CDR3 is CASSLATSGELFF. The CDR3, as DNA: TGCGCCAGCAGCTTGGCGACTAGCGGGGAGCTGTTTTTT.

CDR3 coding DNA: TGCGCCAGCAGCACAGGGGGTGGCAATCAGCCCCAGCATTTT. As protein: CASSTGGGNQPQHF. The rearrangement uses TRBV5-1 and TRBJ1-5; 8 nucleotides match TRBD1. This CDR3 contains 14 residues. Germline CDR1 reads SGHRS; CDR2 reads YFSETQ. V shed 4 bases, J shed 2 bases, and the junction held 2 bases outside the gene matches.

This clone was seen a handful of times. The CDR3 nucleotides read TGTGCCAGCAGCTTGGGCGGCGAAGCCTACGAGCAGTACTTC. Its translation: CASSLGGEAYEQYF. This rearrangement joins TRBV5-6 to TRBJ2-7; D remains ambiguous. CDR1 and CDR2 (germline): SGHDT, YYEEEE. Trimming took off 0 bases at V and 2 bases at J, with 9 bases between the two ends. The CDR3 length is 14 residues.

V gene TRBV28 combines with J gene TRBJ1-2, with 9 nucleotides matching TRBD1. This CDR3 spans 18 amino acids. In germline, CDR1 is MDHEN, CDR2 SYDVKM. After removal of 2 bases from V and 0 bases from J, the junction contained 10 bases not matched to a gene. The CDR3 nucleotides read TGTGCCAGCAGTTTAAGGGGCGAGGGACAGGGAGCTAACTATGGCTACACCTTC. Its protein is CASSLRGEGQGANYGYTF.

The chain uses TRBV30 and TRBJ1-1; weak D call: TRBD1 (6 bases). From germline, CDR1 is GTSNPN and CDR2 SVGIG (reference sequence). The CDR3 length is 13 residues. V lost 4 bases to trimming and J lost 4 bases, with 13 bases between them. CDR3 sequence: CAWIVVGGTEAFF. The CDR3 coding sequence is TGTGCCTGGATTGTGGTAGGGGGCACTGAAGCTTTCTTT.

The genes are TRBV6-1 and TRBJ2-1, with TRBD2 matching 14 bases. Trimming took 2 bases from V and 1 from J; bases not matched to a gene: 7. The length of the CDR3 is 19 residues. Germline V CDR1 and CDR2: MNHNS, SASEGT. CDR3 bases: TGTGCCAGCAGTGAATCGCCGGGACTAGCGGGAGTGTCCTACAATGAGCAGTTCTTC. This gives the protein CASSESPGLAGVSYNEQFF.

The chain is built from TRBV11-3 and TRBJ2-1, with 12 bases identical to TRBD2. Trimming at V came to 5 bases and at J to 6 bases, leaving 5 bases not matched to a gene. Germline CDR1 is SGHNT and CDR2 is YENEEA. The CDR3 has 15 amino acids. In DNA form, the CDR3 reads TGTGCCAGCAGCCTAAGACTAGCGGGGGTCAATGAGCAGTTCTTC. Translation gives CASSLRLAGVNEQFF.

This clone appeared a few times. The V and J genes are TRBV6-5 and TRBJ1-2; D may be TRBD1 (6 bases). Trimming took 6 bases from V and 5 from J, leaving 13 bases between them. In germline, CDR1 is MNHEY, CDR2 SVGAGI. CDR3 length equals 13 residues. CDR3 amino acids: CASSRTGMYGYTF. CDR3 sequence (DNA): TGTGCCAGCAGCCGAACAGGGATGTATGGCTACACCTTC.

The gene calls are TRBV2 and TRBJ1-5; TRBD1 aligns across 7 bases. CDR1 and CDR2 from the germline V gene are SNHLY and FYNNEI. This CDR3 has 15 residues. Germline trimming cut 6 bases from V and 5 bases from J; bases unmatched to any gene: 10. The CDR3 here is CASSPGTEVHQPQHF. The CDR3 nucleotides read TGTGCCAGCAGCCCAGGGACAGAGGTACATCAGCCCCAGCATTTT.

The chain links TRBV11-2 to TRBJ2-7, with D unresolved. CDR1 SGHAT and CDR2 FQNNGV come from the germline V gene. The V and J ends lost 0 bases and 4 bases respectively, with 10 bases between them. There are 14 residues in the CDR3. The CDR3 region is CASSLDPGRYEQYF. Written as DNA, the CDR3 is TGTGCCAGCAGCTTAGACCCCGGTCGGTACGAGCAGTACTTC. Using reference TRBV11-2 and TRBJ2-7 for the parts outside the CDR3, the full variable domain is EAGVAQSPRYKIIEKRQSVAFWCNPISGHATLYWYQQILGQGPKLLIQFQNNGVVDDSQLPKDRFSAERLKGVDSTLKIQPAKLEDSAVYLCASSLDPGRYEQYFGPGTRLTVT.

The genes are TRBV4-1 and TRBJ1-1; D not certain. V was pared by 4 bases and J by 0 bases, with 12 bases between. This CDR3 has 15 amino acids. Germline V gene lookup returns CDR1 MGHRA and CDR2 YSYEKL. Here the CDR3 DNA reads TGCGCCAGCAGCCCGGTTAGAGTAATGAACACTGAAGCTTTCTTT. Translating gives CASSPVRVMNTEAFF.

The V call is TRBV18, the J call TRBJ2-2; unclear D gene. The CDR3 runs 13 residues. The germline gives CDR1 KGHSH, CDR2 LQKENI. Trimming removed 4 bases at V and 1 base at J, with 4 bases between. The CDR3 DNA follows: TGTGCCAGCTCACGACTGAACACCGGGGAGCTGTTTTTT. It specifies CASSRLNTGELFF.

J is TRBJ1-4 and V is TRBV9, with 8 bases that match TRBD1. Germline trimming cut 4 bases from V and 8 bases from J; bases unmatched to any gene: 10. Germline assignment: CDR1 SGDLS and CDR2 YYNGEE. This CDR3 region has 15 residues. CDR3 region: CASSPNWTGREKLFF. The CDR3 DNA reads TGTGCCAGCAGCCCAAACTGGACAGGGCGCGAAAAACTGTTTTTT. Together with reference TRBV9 and TRBJ1-4, the CDR3 gives the full variable domain: DSGVTQTPKHLITATGQRVTLRCSPRSGDLSVYWYQQSLDQGLQFLIQYYNGEERAKGNILERFSAQQFPDLHSELNLSSLELGDSALYFCASSPNWTGREKLFFGSGTQLSVL.

The chain links TRBV6-5 to TRBJ1-1; D uncertain. V was clipped by 5 bases and J by 0 bases, with 7 bases between them. This CDR3 is 13 amino acids long. CDR1 MNHEY and CDR2 SVGAGI come from the germline V gene. CDR3 bases: TGTGCCAGCAGTCTTGTCCTGAACACTGAAGCTTTCTTT. The encoded protein is CASSLVLNTEAFF.

This chain connects TRBV11-2 to TRBJ2-5, with 14 bases matching TRBD2. The germline CDR1 and CDR2 sequences are SGHAT and FQNNGV. Losses at the gene ends were 5 bases for V and 4 bases for J; bases not matched to a gene: 6. CDR3 length: 16 amino acids. CDR3 in amino acids: CASSRTSGRRGETQYF. CDR3 coding DNA: TGTGCCAGCAGCCGGACTAGCGGGAGGAGGGGAGAGACCCAGTACTTC.

This sequence joins TRBV30 and TRBJ2-7; 11 bases are a match to TRBD1. The ends lost 1 base at V and 6 bases at J; junction bases unmatched: 5. Germline lookup yields CDR1 GTSNPN and CDR2 SVGIG (reference sequence). The CDR3 is 14 residues long. CDR3: CAWSGDRGFFEQYF. For the CDR3, the DNA is TGTGCCTGGAGTGGGGACAGGGGGTTCTTCGAGCAGTACTTC.

V is TRBV30 and J is TRBJ1-5; D unclear. CDR3 length: 13 amino acids. Deletions cut 0 bases from V and 5 bases from J, with 8 bases between. Per germline, CDR1 GTSNPN and CDR2 SVGIG (reference sequence). The CDR3 nucleotides read TGTGCCTGGAGTGTAGCTATCGATCAGCCCCAGCATTTT. Translated, it gives CAWSVAIDQPQHF.

CDR3 protein: CSVPEARQETQYF. The CDR3 DNA reads TGCAGCGTCCCGGAGGCCAGGCAAGAGACCCAGTACTTC. This rearrangement joins TRBV29-1 to TRBJ2-5; possibly TRBD2 for D (5 bases). Trimming took off 6 bases at V and 2 bases at J, with 13 bases between the two ends. The V gene's germline CDR1 is SQVTM and CDR2 ANQGSEA. This CDR3 region has 13 residues.

This clone has just a few counts. The chain combines TRBV6-6 with TRBJ1-1; D call uncertain. The CDR3 length is 13 residues. Germline CDR1 and CDR2: MNHNY and SVGAGI (reference sequence). The V and J ends lost 6 bases and 12 bases respectively, with 20 bases between them. The CDR3 DNA sequence: TGTGCCAGCAGCCTCGAGGTCAGAGAACTGACTTTCTTT. This codes for CASSLEVRELTFF.

The chain couples TRBV5-1 to TRBJ2-7; tentatively, D is TRBD1 (5 bases). Trimming pared 0 bases from V and 5 bases from J, leaving 15 bases between. Germline V gives CDR1 SGHRS, CDR2 YFSETQ. This CDR3 has 15 amino acids. The CDR3 nucleotides are TGCGCCAGCAGCTTGGTTCAGGGTTTTTTCCACGAGCAGTACTTC. Amino acid sequence: CASSLVQGFFHEQYF.

This clone occurred a few times. The CDR3 is CASTRGNTEAFF. CDR3 DNA: TGTGCCAGCACACGGGGAAACACTGAAGCTTTCTTT. This chain connects TRBV6-5 to TRBJ1-1; D is undetermined. The CDR3 spans 12 residues. V gave up 7 bases and J gave up 2 bases, with 8 bases separating them. Germline V gene lookup returns CDR1 MNHEY and CDR2 SVGAGI.